This TCR beta chain was sequenced in a study of cytomegalovirus exposure and HLA in healthy donors. The CDR3 sequence is 16 residues long. The V segment lost 7 bases and the J segment 3 bases; nucleotides outside the gene matches: 14. The germline CDR1 and CDR2 sequences are GTSNPN and SVGIG (reference sequence). Primers included in the PCR were 60 Vbeta and 13 Jbeta primers. Measured with immunoSEQ multiplex PCR; TCRdb has only the in-frame clones, and not every one. The sample includes 200,000 to 250,000 clones, over 75% of them seen just once. This chain uses TRBV30 with TRBJ2-7; TRBD1 aligns across 11 bases. This receptor was identified in a boy aged 5 to 17 in good health and CMV-seronegative. Sequences were obtained from PBMCs. CDR3 protein: CASTSDRGQSGYEQYF. In nucleotides, the CDR3 is TGTGCCTCCACCTCGGACAGGGGGCAGTCCGGCTACGAGCAGTACTTC.